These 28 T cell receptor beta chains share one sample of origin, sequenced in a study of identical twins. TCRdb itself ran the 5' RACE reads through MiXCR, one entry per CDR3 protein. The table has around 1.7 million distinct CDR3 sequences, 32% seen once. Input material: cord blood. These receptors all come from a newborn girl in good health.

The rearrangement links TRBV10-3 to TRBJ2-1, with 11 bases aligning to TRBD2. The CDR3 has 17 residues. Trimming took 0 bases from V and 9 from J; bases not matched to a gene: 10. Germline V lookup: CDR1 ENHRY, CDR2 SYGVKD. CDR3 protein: CAISESPSGRLSSEQFF. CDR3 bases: TGTGCCATCAGTGAGTCCCCTAGCGGGAGGCTCTCGAGTGAGCAGTTCTTC.

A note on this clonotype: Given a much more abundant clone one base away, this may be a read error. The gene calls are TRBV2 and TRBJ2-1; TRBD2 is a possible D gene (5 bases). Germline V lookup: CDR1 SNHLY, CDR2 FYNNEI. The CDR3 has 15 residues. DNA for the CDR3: TGTACCAGCAGGTCGACTAACACCCGATCCAATGAGCAGTTCTTC. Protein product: CTSRSTNTRSNEQFF.

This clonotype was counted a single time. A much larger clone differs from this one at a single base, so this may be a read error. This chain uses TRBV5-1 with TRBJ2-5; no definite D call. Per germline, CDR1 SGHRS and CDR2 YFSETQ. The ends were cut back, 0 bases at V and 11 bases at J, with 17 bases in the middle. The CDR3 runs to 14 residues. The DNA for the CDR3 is TGCGCCAGCAGCTTGGTAGACTTCGACAATGAGCAGTACTTC. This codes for CASSLVDFDNEQYF.

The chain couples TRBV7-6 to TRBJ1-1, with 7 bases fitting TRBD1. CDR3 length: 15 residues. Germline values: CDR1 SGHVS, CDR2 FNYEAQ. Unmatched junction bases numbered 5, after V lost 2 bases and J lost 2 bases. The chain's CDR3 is CASSLPYRGNTEAFF. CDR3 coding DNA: TGTGCCAGCAGCTTACCCTACAGGGGTAACACTGAAGCTTTCTTT.

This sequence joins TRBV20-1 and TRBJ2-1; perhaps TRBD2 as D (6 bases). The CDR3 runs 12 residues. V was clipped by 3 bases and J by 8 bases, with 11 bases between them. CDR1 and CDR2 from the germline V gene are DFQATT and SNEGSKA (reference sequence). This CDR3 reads CSASGGRDEQFF. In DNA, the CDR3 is TGCAGTGCTAGCGGGGGAAGGGATGAGCAGTTCTTC.

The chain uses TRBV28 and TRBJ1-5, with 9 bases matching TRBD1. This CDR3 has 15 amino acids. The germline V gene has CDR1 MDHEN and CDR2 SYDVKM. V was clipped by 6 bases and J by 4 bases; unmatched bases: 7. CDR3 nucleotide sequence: TGTGCCAGCAGGGTTAGAGGGACAGGGAATCAGCCCCAGCATTTT. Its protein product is CASRVRGTGNQPQHF.

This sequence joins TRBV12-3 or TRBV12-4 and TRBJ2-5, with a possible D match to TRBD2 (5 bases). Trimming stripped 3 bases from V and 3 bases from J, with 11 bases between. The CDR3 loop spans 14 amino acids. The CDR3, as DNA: TGTGCCAGCAGTTTCCCCGGGGTGGAAGAGACCCAGTACTTC. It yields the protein CASSFPGVEETQYF.

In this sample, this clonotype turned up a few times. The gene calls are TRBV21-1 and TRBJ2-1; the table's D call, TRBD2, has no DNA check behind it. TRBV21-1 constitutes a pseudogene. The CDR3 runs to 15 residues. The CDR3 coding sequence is TGTGCCAGACGACTAGTTAGGGTTTCCTACAATGAGCAGTTCTTC. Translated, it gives CARRLVRVSYNEQFF.

The CDR3 is CASRLENIQYF. The CDR3 DNA follows: TGTGCCAGCAGACTAGAAAACATTCAGTACTTC. The J gene is TRBJ2-4, the V gene TRBV2, with D possibly being TRBD2 (5 bases). Germline CDR1 SNHLY, CDR2 FYNNEI. Trimming stripped 6 bases from V and 5 bases from J, with 5 bases between. The CDR3 is 11 residues long.

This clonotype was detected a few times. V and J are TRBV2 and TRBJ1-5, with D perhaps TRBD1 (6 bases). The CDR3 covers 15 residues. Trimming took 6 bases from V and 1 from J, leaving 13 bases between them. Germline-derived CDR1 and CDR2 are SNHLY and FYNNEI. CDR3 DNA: TGTGCCAGCAGGGACAGCCGTAACAGCAATCAGCCCCAGCATTTT. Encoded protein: CASRDSRNSNQPQHF.

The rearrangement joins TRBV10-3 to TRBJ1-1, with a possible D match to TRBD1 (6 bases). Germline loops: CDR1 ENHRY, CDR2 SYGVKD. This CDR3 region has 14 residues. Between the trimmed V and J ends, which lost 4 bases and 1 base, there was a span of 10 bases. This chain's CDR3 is CAISGGGRNTEAFF. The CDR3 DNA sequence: TGTGCCATCAGTGGGGGGGGCCGGAACACTGAAGCTTTCTTT.

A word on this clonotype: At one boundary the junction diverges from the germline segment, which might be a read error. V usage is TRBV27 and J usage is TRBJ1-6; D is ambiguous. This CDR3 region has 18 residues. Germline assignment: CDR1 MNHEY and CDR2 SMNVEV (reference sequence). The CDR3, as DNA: TGTGCCAGCAGGTTATCGCGGGGAAGGAGCTCCTATAATTCACCCCTCCACTTT. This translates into CASRLSRGRSSYNSPLHF.

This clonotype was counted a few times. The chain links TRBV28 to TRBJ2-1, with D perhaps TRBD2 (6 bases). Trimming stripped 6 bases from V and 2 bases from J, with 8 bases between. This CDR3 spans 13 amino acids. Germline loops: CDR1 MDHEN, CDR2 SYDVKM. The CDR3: CASRRRAYNEQFF. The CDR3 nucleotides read TGTGCCAGCAGGAGGAGGGCCTACAATGAGCAGTTCTTC.

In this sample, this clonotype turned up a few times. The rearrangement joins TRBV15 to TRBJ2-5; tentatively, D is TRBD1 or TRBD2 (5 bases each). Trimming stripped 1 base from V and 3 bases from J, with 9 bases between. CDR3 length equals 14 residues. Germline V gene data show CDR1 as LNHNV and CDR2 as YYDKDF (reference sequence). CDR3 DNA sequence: TGTGCCACCAGCAGAGGGGGGAATGAAGAGACCCAGTACTTC. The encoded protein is CATSRGGNEETQYF.

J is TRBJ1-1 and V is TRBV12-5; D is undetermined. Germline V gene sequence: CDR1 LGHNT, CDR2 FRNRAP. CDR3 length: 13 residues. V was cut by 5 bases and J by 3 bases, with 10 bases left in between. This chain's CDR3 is CASGARRDTEAFF. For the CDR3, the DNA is TGTGCTAGTGGTGCTCGTCGGGACACTGAAGCTTTCTTT.

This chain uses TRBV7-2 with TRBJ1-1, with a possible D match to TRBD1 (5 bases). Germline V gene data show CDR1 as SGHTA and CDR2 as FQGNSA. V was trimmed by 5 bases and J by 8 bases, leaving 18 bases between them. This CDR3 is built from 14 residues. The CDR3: CASSRLTGSGEAFF. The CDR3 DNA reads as TGTGCCAGCAGCCGACTAACAGGTTCTGGGGAAGCTTTCTTT.

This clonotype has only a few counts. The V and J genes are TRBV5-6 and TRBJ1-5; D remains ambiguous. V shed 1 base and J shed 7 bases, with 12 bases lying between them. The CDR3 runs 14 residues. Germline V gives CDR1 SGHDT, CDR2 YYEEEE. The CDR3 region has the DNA TGTGCCAGCAGCTTGAGAGGGCTTAAACAGCCCCAGCATTTT. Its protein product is CASSLRGLKQPQHF. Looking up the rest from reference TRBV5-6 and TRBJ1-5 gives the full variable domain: DAGVTQSPTHLIKTRGQQVTLRCSPKSGHDTVSWYQQALGQGPQFIFQYYEEEERQRGNFPDRFSGHQFPNYSSELNVNALLLGDSALYLCASSLRGLKQPQHFGDGTRLSIL.

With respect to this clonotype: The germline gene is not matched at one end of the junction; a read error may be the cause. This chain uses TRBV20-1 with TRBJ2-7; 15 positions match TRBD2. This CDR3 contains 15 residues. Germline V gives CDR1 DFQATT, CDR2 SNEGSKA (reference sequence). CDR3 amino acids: CRARPGLAGGYEQYF. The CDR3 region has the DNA TGCAGGGCTAGACCCGGACTAGCGGGGGGGTACGAGCAGTACTTC.

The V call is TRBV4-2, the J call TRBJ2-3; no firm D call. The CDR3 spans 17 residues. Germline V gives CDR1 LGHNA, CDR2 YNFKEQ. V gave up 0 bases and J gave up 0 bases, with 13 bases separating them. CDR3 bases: TGTGCCAGCAGCCAAGATCTGGCCAGCGTTAGCACAGATACGCAGTATTTT. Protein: CASSQDLASVSTDTQYF.

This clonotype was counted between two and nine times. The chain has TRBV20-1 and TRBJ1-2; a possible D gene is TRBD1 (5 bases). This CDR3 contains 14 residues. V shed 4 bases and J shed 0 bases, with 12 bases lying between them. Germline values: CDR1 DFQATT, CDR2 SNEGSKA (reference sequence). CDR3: CSAIEDRPNYGYTF. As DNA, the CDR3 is TGCAGTGCTATCGAAGACAGACCTAACTATGGCTACACCTTC.

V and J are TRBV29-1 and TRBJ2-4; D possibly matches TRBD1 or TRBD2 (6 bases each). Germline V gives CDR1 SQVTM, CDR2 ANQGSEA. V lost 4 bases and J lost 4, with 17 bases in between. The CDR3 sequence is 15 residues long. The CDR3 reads CSVVGGASSKNIQYF. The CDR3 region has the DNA TGCAGCGTTGTGGGGGGCGCATCGTCTAAAAACATTCAGTACTTC. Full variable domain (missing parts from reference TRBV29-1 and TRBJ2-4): SAVISQKPSRDICQRGTSLTIQCQVDSQVTMMFWYRQQPGQSLTLIATANQGSEATYESGFVIDKFPISRPNLTFSTLTVSNMSPEDSSIYLCSVVGGASSKNIQYFGAGTRLSVL.

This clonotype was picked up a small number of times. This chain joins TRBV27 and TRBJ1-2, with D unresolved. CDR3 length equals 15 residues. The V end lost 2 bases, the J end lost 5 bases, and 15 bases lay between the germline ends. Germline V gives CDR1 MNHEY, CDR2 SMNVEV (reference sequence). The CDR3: CASSLRAKPSYGYTF. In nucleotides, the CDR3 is TGTGCCAGCAGTTTAAGAGCGAAACCATCATATGGCTACACCTTC.

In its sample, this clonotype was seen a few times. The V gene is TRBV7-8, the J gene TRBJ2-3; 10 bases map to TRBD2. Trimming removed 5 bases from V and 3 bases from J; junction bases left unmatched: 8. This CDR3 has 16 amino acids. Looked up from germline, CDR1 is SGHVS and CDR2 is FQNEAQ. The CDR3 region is CASSEDGLADTDTQYF. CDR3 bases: TGTGCCAGCAGCGAGGACGGACTAGCGGATACAGATACGCAGTATTTT.

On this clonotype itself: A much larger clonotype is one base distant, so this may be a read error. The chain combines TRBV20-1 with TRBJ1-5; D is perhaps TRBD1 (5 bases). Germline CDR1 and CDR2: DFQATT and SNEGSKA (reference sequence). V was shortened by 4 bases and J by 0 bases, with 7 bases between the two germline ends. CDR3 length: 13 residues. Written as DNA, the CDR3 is TGCAGTGCTACAGGGAATAGCAATCAGCCCCAGCATTTT. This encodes CSATGNSNQPQHF.

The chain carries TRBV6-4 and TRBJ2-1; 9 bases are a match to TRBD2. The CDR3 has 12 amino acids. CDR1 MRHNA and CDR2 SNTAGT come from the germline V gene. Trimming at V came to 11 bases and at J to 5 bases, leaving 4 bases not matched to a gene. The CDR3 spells CAAGTSNNEQFF. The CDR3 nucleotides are TGTGCCGCCGGGACTAGCAACAATGAGCAGTTCTTC.

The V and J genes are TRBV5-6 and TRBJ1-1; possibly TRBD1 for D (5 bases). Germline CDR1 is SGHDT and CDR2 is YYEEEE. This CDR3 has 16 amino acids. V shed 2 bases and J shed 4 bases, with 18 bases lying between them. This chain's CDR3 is CASSLLRTTGGTEAFF. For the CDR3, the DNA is TGTGCCAGCAGCTTATTAAGGACTACAGGTGGCACTGAAGCTTTCTTT. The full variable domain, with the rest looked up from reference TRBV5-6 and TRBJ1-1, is DAGVTQSPTHLIKTRGQQVTLRCSPKSGHDTVSWYQQALGQGPQFIFQYYEEEERQRGNFPDRFSGHQFPNYSSELNVNALLLGDSALYLCASSLLRTTGGTEAFFGQGTRLTVV.

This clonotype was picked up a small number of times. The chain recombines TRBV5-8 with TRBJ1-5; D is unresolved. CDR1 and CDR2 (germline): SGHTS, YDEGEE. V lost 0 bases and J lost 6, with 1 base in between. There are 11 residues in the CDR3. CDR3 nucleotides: TGTGCCAGCAGCTTGGCTCAGCCCCAGCATTTT. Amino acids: CASSLAQPQHF.

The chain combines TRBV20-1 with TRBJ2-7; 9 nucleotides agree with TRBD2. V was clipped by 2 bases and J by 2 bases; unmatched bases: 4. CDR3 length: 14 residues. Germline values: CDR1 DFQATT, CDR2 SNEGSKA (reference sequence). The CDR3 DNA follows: TGCAGTGCTAGACCGGGACTAGCAGCCTACGAGCAGTACTTC. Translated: CSARPGLAAYEQYF.